A single sample is the source of the 5 T cell receptor beta chains below, sequenced in a study of PD-1 blockade in classical Hodgkin lymphoma. The protocol was immunoSEQ multiplex PCR, while the TCRdb copy is restricted to in-frame clones and leaves out a portion. The top ten hold more than 0.35% of the sample, which has 25,000 to 30,000 clones, about 85% seen once. The time point denotes: cycle 4 day 1 (C4D1), after five to seven weeks of nivolumab. Exposure to brentuximab vedotin varied, and each patient had relapsed following autologous stem cell transplantation. Magnetic negative selection of thawed PBMCs was the method by which CD4+ T cells were purified. Sample: CD4+ T cells from blood, taken before the fourth cycle of nivolumab. The receptors shown here come from a human donor with classical Hodgkin lymphoma.

On this clone: Other DNA sequences of this sample code for an identical CDR3. The chain couples TRBV18 to TRBJ2-7, with TRBD1 matching over 9 bases. V shed 0 bases, J shed 0 bases, and the junction held 0 bases outside the gene matches. CDR3 length equals 15 residues. Germline lookup yields CDR1 KGHSH and CDR2 LQKENI. The CDR3 DNA follows: TGTGCCAGCTCACCACCGGGACAGGGCTCCTACGAGCAGTACTTC. Translated, it gives CASSPPGQGSYEQYF.

The chain combines TRBV5-1 with TRBJ2-7; D perhaps matches TRBD1 (5 bases). The CDR3 covers 11 residues. V was pared by 0 bases and J by 10 bases, with 8 bases between. Germline assignment: CDR1 SGHRS and CDR2 YFSETQ. CDR3 bases: TGCGCCAGCAGCTTGGGGCAGGGACAGTACTTC. Translating gives CASSLGQGQYF.

The table lists this clone with a few counts. The V call is TRBV15, the J call TRBJ1-5; D remains unclear. With 3 bases removed from V and 2 bases from J, the gap between germline ends came to 11 bases. The germline V gene encodes CDR1 LNHNV and CDR2 YYDKDF (reference sequence). This CDR3 comprises 15 residues. The CDR3 here is CATSSVGQGNQPQHF. Written as DNA, the CDR3 is TGTGCCACCAGCAGTGTTGGGCAGGGCAATCAGCCCCAGCATTTT.

The gene calls are TRBV28 and TRBJ2-3, with TRBD2 matching over 9 bases. V lost 4 bases and J lost 2; bases outside the gene matches: 16. The CDR3 has 19 amino acids. CDR1 is MDHEN and CDR2 is SYDVKM in the germline V gene. For the CDR3, the DNA is TGTGCCAGCAGTTCCCCGGCGGCCAACTTAGCGGGAGTCACAGATACGCAGTATTTT. Translation: CASSSPAANLAGVTDTQYF.

In this sample, this clone turned up once. The chain couples TRBV7-9 to TRBJ2-3; 15 bases are a match to TRBD2. The trim removed 5 bases at V and 4 bases at J, leaving 4 bases unmatched. The CDR3 loop spans 16 amino acids. The germline V gene has CDR1 SEHNR and CDR2 FQNEAQ (reference sequence). DNA of the CDR3: TGTGCCAGCAGCCGGACTAGCGGGGGGGTCGCAGATACGCAGTATTTT. Its protein is CASSRTSGGVADTQYF.